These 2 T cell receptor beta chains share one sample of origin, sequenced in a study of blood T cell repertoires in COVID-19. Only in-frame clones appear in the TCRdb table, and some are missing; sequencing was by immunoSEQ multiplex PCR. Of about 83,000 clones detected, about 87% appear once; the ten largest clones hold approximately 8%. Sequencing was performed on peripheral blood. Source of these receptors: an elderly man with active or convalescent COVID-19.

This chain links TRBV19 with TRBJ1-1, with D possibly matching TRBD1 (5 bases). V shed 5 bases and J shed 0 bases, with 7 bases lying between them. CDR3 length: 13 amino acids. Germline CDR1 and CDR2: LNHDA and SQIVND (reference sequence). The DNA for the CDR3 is TGTGCCAGTAGTCTGACAGTGAACACTGAAGCTTTCTTT. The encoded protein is CASSLTVNTEAFF.

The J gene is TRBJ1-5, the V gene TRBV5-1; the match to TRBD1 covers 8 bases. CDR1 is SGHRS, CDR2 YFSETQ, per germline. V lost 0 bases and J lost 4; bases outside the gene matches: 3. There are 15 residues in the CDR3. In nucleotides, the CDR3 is TGCGCCAGCAGCTTGGGGGACAGGACAAATCAGCCCCAGCATTTT. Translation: CASSLGDRTNQPQHF.